These T cell receptor beta chains were read from a single sample in a study of neurological immune-mediated disorders. In TCRdb, the 5' RACE reads were re-called with MiXCR into one record per CDR3 protein. The sample comprises more than 25,000 distinct CDR3 sequences, under 30% of which are singletons, and 25% to 30% rests with the top ten. The sample comprised CD4+ T cells from blood. The receptor source for this set is a man between 45 and 60 years old with HTLV-1-associated myelopathy (HAM/TSP). CDR3s include the opening cysteine and the closing phenylalanine or tryptophan. Each record gives: D gene, J gene, clone size, V gene, CDR3 protein, CDR3 DNA. D genes are given only for firm matches. Some rows have no size entry. The others give once, few or many, or a class for an expanded clone.

>TRBD2|TRBJ2-5|many|TRBV4-1
CASSQERGLAVETQYF
TGCGCCAGCAGCCAAGAGAGAGGACTAGCGGTAGAGACCCAGTACTTC
>TRBD2|TRBJ2-1|many|TRBV11-2
CASSLAWGLGPPSSYNEQFF
TGTGCCAGCAGCCTCGCGTGGGGACTAGGCCCCCCGAGCTCCTACAATGAGCAGTTCTTC
>TRBD2|TRBJ2-7|.|TRBV5-1
CASSRGGAGGSYEQYF
TGCGCCAGCAGCCGCGGAGGAGCGGGGGGCTCCTACGAGCAGTACTTC
>.|TRBJ2-1|.|TRBV18
CASSPTEGSNEQFF
TGTGCCAGCTCACCCACCGAGGGAAGCAATGAGCAGTTCTTC
>TRBD1|TRBJ2-3|many|TRBV2
CASSRPGQLSTDTQYF
TGTGCCAGCAGTAGACCGGGACAGCTATCCACAGATACGCAGTATTTT
>TRBD1|TRBJ1-2|many|TRBV12-3/TRBV12-4
CASNQANRGPSGYTF
TGTGCCAGCAACCAGGCGAACAGGGGGCCTTCTGGCTACACCTTC
>TRBD2|TRBJ2-5|many|TRBV5-1
CASSLAERGGHETQYF
TGCGCCAGCAGCTTGGCCGAGCGGGGGGGCCATGAGACCCAGTACTTC
>TRBD1|TRBJ2-1|.|TRBV5-1
CASSLTGQGVDEQFF
TGCGCCAGCAGCTTGACGGGACAGGGGGTCGATGAGCAGTTCTTC
>.|TRBJ2-1|many|TRBV7-2
CASRATTGKRAEQFF
TGTGCCAGCAGGGCAACTACAGGGAAAAGGGCTGAGCAGTTCTTC
>TRBD1|TRBJ1-5|once|TRBV29-1
CSVSTGLNSQPQHF
TGCAGCGTATCGACAGGGCTGAACTCTCAGCCCCAGCATTTT
>.|TRBJ1-6|.|TRBV6-5
CASSYSKMVAGSYNSPLHF
TGTGCCAGCAGTTACTCGAAGATGGTGGCGGGCTCCTATAATTCACCCCTCCACTTT
>.|TRBJ1-1|many|TRBV20-1
CSAANSRKPGNAEAFF
TGCAGTGCCGCAAATAGTCGAAAGCCCGGGAACGCTGAAGCTTTCTTT
>.|TRBJ2-1|.|TRBV28
CASSLQAPDNEQFF
TGTGCCAGCAGTTTACAAGCGCCAGACAATGAGCAGTTCTTC
>.|TRBJ2-2|many|TRBV24-1
CATSAVPPSNTGELFF
TGTGCCACCAGTGCCGTACCGCCATCGAACACCGGGGAGCTGTTTTTT
>.|TRBJ1-6|many|TRBV6-6
CASSYSRGGSDNSPLHF
TGTGCCAGCAGTTACTCGAGAGGGGGATCCGATAATTCACCCCTCCACTTT
>.|TRBJ1-6|many|TRBV6-4
CASSRTVFSPLHF
TGTGCCAGCAGTCGGACAGTATTCTCACCCCTCCACTTT
>TRBD1|TRBJ1-5|.|TRBV3-1
CASSQGTGTGGGWTQPQHF
TGTGCCAGCAGCCAAGGAACCGGGACAGGGGGCGGGTGGACTCAGCCCCAGCATTTT
>TRBD2|TRBJ2-2|many|TRBV7-3
CASSLGLARAPPGELFF
TGTGCCAGCAGCTTAGGACTAGCGAGGGCGCCGCCCGGGGAGCTGTTTTTT
>.|TRBJ1-1|.|TRBV5-1
CASSLLWGHAEAFF
TGCGCCAGCAGCTTGTTGTGGGGGCACGCTGAAGCTTTCTTT